This T cell receptor (beta chain) was retrieved from a study of human T cells and chemical hapten exposure. Library construction involved attaching unique molecular identifiers to individual cDNA molecules, which allowed quantitative, reproducible TCR counting. TCRdb reanalysed the RACE reads using MiXCR and keeps one entry per CDR3 protein. This sample has tens of thousands of distinct CDR3 sequences, with over 9.5% found just once. Only a few counts were recorded for this clonotype. The antigen is not known. Noted time point: patch test 1, 2 weeks after DPC sensitization. Treatment in this sample: therapeutic diphenylcyclopropenone sensitization with weekly scalp DPC. The study's findings and limits: PT1 expanded TCR numbers rose with patch test score.

CDR3 length equals 14 residues. The ends lost 2 bases at V and 3 bases at J; junction bases unmatched: 3. The germline gives CDR1 SQVTM, CDR2 ANQGSEA. The starting material was whole blood, obtained in connection with sensitization to the hapten diphenylcyclopropenone (DPC). This TCR was sampled from a man between 35 and 55 years old with alopecia areata. Some clones in this sample may be carry-over from other donors' samples. The genes are TRBV29-1 and TRBJ2-7; TRBD2 agrees at 11 bases. CDR3 sequence reads: CSVEFTSGSYEQYF. In DNA form, the CDR3 reads TGCAGCGTTGAATTCACTAGCGGGAGCTACGAGCAGTACTTC.